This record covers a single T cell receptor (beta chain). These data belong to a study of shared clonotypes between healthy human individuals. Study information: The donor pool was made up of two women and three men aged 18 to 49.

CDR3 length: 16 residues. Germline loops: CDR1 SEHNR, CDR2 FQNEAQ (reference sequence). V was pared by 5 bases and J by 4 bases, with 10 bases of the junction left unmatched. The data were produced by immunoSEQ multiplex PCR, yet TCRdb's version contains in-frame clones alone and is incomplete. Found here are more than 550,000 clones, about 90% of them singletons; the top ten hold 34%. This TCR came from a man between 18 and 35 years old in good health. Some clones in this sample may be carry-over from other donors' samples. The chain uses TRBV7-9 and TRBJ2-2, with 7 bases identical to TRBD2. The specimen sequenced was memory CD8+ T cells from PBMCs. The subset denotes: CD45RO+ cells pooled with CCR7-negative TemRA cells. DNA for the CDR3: TGTGCCAGCAGCCCCAATCCGGGACTACTCACCGGGGAGCTGTTTTTT. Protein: CASSPNPGLLTGELFF.